This T cell receptor (beta chain) was found in a study of T cells in Graves' hyperthyroidism and ophthalmopathy. Orbital computed tomography and thyroid ultrasound, together with serum TRAb and thyroxine and clinical symptoms, were used for diagnoses. Fresh 10 ml peripheral blood yielded PBMCs. Regarding the study as a whole: Blood also contained most expanded thyroid clonotypes above 0.001. Progression to ophthalmopathy was predicted a median of 6.5 months early.

The CDR3 regions of TCR beta were amplified from RNA transcripts. First-round RT-PCR of the TCR CDR3 relied on the HTBI primer set. MiXCR, applied by TCRdb to the multiplex PCR reads, yields one record per CDR3 protein. Here the sample spans 700,000 to 950,000 distinct CDR3 sequences, around a third being singletons. Regarding this clonotype: Its antigen is unidentified. This sequence may be a read error, since a much larger clone differs from it by one base.

The V and J ends lost 5 bases and 7 bases, in that order; junction bases with no gene match: 12. Per germline, CDR1 DFQATT and CDR2 SNEGSKA (reference sequence). CDR3 size: 15 residues. The chain uses TRBV20-1 and TRBJ2-5, with 11 bases identical to TRBD1. The sequence was obtained from a middle-aged woman with Graves' hyperthyroidism. Sequencing was done on a sample of blood. CDR3 bases: TGCAGTGCTCCACGGGACAGGGGGTCGACAGGGACCCAGTACTTC. Protein sequence: CSAPRDRGSTGTQYF.